The 14 T cell receptor beta chains given below trace back to one sample, sequenced in a study of neoadjuvant nivolumab and ipilimumab in lung cancer. Assay used: immunoSEQ multiplex PCR; TCRdb lists only in-frame clones, some missing. Here the sample spans 30,000 to 35,000 clones, roughly 90% being singletons. Sequenced material: peripheral blood, taken after neoadjuvant nivolumab, alone or with ipilimumab, at or shortly before surgery. The receptors derive from an adult with non-small cell lung cancer.

The chain recombines TRBV11-2 with TRBJ2-7, with 8 nucleotides matching TRBD1. Germline CDR1 and CDR2: SGHAT and FQNNGV. The CDR3 covers 14 residues. Losses at the gene ends were 8 bases for V and 6 bases for J; bases not matched to a gene: 12. This CDR3 is CASSLGQGRREQYF. The CDR3 bases are TGTGCCAGCTCCCTAGGACAGGGTCGTCGCGAGCAGTACTTC.

V is TRBV13 and J is TRBJ2-7, with TRBD1 identical over 8 bases. This CDR3 has 15 residues. Germline V gene data show CDR1 as PRHDT and CDR2 as FYEKMQ (reference sequence). The V and J ends lost 1 base and 2 bases, in that order; junction bases with no gene match: 4. The CDR3 protein is CASSLEAGGPYEQYF. Written as DNA, the CDR3 is TGTGCCAGCAGCTTAGAGGCAGGGGGCCCCTACGAGCAGTACTTC.

In this sample, this clone turned up a few times. The chain uses TRBV6-5 and TRBJ2-7; 10 nucleotides agree with TRBD1. Trimming at V came to 6 bases and at J to 1 base, leaving 3 bases not matched to a gene. Germline CDR1 reads MNHEY; CDR2 reads SVGAGI. The CDR3 spans 14 residues. This CDR3 is CASSRTGGSYEQYF. The CDR3 DNA is TGTGCCAGCAGCCGGACAGGGGGATCCTACGAGCAGTACTTC.

The J gene is TRBJ2-3, the V gene TRBV6-1; 11 bases align to TRBD2. CDR3 size: 16 residues. After removal of 2 bases from V and 6 bases from J, the junction contained 7 bases not matched to a gene. The germline gives CDR1 MNHNS, CDR2 SASEGT. CDR3 residues: CASSESISGRGDTQYF. The CDR3 bases are TGTGCCAGCAGTGAAAGCATTAGCGGGAGGGGGGATACGCAGTATTTT.

This clone has more than one count but fewer than ten. CDR3 in DNA: TGTGCCAGCAGGCCTACAGGGATGCCTGAAGCTTTCTTT. Protein sequence: CASRPTGMPEAFF. The chain is built from TRBV28 and TRBJ1-1, with a possible D match to TRBD1 (6 bases). The CDR3 totals 13 residues. V was cut by 6 bases and J by 6 bases, with 14 bases left in between. Germline CDR1 reads MDHEN; CDR2 reads SYDVKM. Supplemented by reference TRBV28 and TRBJ1-1, the full variable domain reads DVKVTQSSRYLVKRTGEKVFLECVQDMDHENMFWYRQDPGLGLRLIYFSYDVKMKEKGDIPEGYSVSREKKERFSLILESASTNQTSMYLCASRPTGMPEAFFGQGTRLTVV.

The chain joins TRBV18 to TRBJ2-7; 9 bases agree with TRBD1. CDR3 size: 15 residues. The junction had 3 bases not matched to a gene; V was cut back by 1 base and J by 2 bases. Germline CDR1 KGHSH, CDR2 LQKENI. Here the CDR3 reads CASSPRQGVPYEQYF. CDR3 coding DNA: TGTGCCAGCTCACCACGACAGGGGGTGCCCTACGAGCAGTACTTC.

The CDR3 region is CASSSDPQLYGYTF. The DNA of the CDR3 is TGTGCCAGCAGCTCCGATCCTCAACTGTATGGCTACACCTTC. The genes are TRBV5-5 and TRBJ1-2; D not resolved. Germline CDR1 SGHKS, CDR2 YYEKEE (reference sequence). The CDR3 totals 14 residues. Trimming took off 3 bases at V and 5 bases at J, with 14 bases between the two ends. The full variable domain, with the rest looked up from reference TRBV5-5 and TRBJ1-2, is DAGVTQSPTHLIKTRGQQVTLRCSPISGHKSVSWYQQVLGQGPQFIFQYYEKEERGRGNFPDRFSARQFPNYSSELNVNALLLGDSALYLCASSSDPQLYGYTFGSGTRLTVV.

The chain links TRBV6-1 to TRBJ1-5; TRBD1 might be the D (5 bases). Germline lookup yields CDR1 MNHNS and CDR2 SASEGT. The length of the CDR3 is 14 residues. Deletions cut 5 bases from V and 2 bases from J, with 10 bases between. This chain's CDR3 is CASSPGGGNQPQHF. CDR3 in DNA: TGTGCCAGCAGTCCGGGGGGGGGCAATCAGCCCCAGCATTTT.

The chain employs TRBV19 and TRBJ1-1; TRBD1 matches at 8 bases. The V gene end was trimmed by 5 bases and the J gene end by 1 base; junction bases not matched to a gene: 9. The CDR3 has 16 residues. Germline-derived CDR1 and CDR2 are LNHDA and SQIVND (reference sequence). CDR3: CASSWAGGRTNTEAFF. The DNA of the CDR3 is TGTGCCAGTAGTTGGGCAGGGGGCCGGACGAACACTGAAGCTTTCTTT.

This clone was detected only once. J is TRBJ2-3 and V is TRBV6-6; weak D call: TRBD2 (6 bases). CDR1 is MNHNY, CDR2 SVGAGI, per germline (reference sequence). This CDR3 is 16 amino acids long. Trimming cost V 6 bases and J 3 bases, with 19 bases left between them. The CDR3 DNA is TGTGCCAGCAGCCCCCATCAGGGAGCGGGTACAGATACGCAGTATTTT. Encoded protein: CASSPHQGAGTDTQYF.

V gene TRBV4-1 combines with J gene TRBJ1-4; 7 bases map to TRBD1. The V gene's germline CDR1 is MGHRA and CDR2 YSYEKL. This CDR3 has 13 amino acids. V lost 5 bases and J lost 10; bases outside the gene matches: 7. The CDR3 spells CASSETGVGKLFF. The CDR3 DNA is TGCGCCAGCAGCGAAACAGGGGTTGGAAAACTGTTTTTT.

The genes are TRBV5-6 and TRBJ2-3; a weak D match, TRBD1 (6 bases). The CDR3 is 13 amino acids. In germline, CDR1 is SGHDT, CDR2 YYEEEE. Trimming took 0 bases from V and 5 from J, leaving 7 bases between them. The CDR3 region is CASSLVGGDTQYF. CDR3 DNA: TGTGCCAGCAGCTTGGTAGGGGGAGATACGCAGTATTTT.

The chain has TRBV18 and TRBJ2-7; D is ambiguous. CDR3 length: 13 residues. Trimming cost V 5 bases and J 2 bases, with 10 bases left between them. Germline CDR1 is KGHSH and CDR2 is LQKENI. The CDR3 DNA reads TGTGCCAGCTCATCATCCCCGACCTACGAGCAGTACTTC. This sequence encodes CASSSSPTYEQYF.

The chain recombines TRBV11-3 with TRBJ2-1; perhaps TRBD2 as D (6 bases). With 3 bases removed from V and 4 bases from J, the gap between germline ends came to 7 bases. Per the germline V gene, CDR1 is SGHNT and CDR2 is YENEEA. The CDR3 extends over 13 amino acids. CDR3 sequence (DNA): TGTGCCAGCAGCTTGGGACTTTACAATGAGCAGTTCTTC. It is translated as CASSLGLYNEQFF.